Listed below are T cell receptor beta chains from one sample, sequenced in a study of blood T cells in healthy people across ages. In TCRdb, the 5' RACE reads were re-called with MiXCR into one record per CDR3 protein. Here the sample spans around 820,000 distinct CDR3 sequences, 25% being singletons. In addition, the sample was reused for a study of T cells of mothers and their children.

Material: blood. All receptors derive from a boy aged 5-17 years in good health. The CDR3 runs from the conserved cysteine through the conserved F or W. D genes are given only for firm matches. A row's size may be missing; if present it is once, few, many or a size class.

j_gene: TRBJ1-3
abundance: NA
d_gene: NA
v_gene: TRBV28
CDR3nt: TGTGCCAGCGGGGGGGGCCCCTCTGGAAACACCATATATTTT
CDR3aa: CASGGGPSGNTIYF

j_gene: TRBJ2-7
abundance: few
d_gene: NA
v_gene: TRBV28
CDR3nt: TGTGCCAGCAGTTTATTAGGGGGGGGGGCCTCCGAGCAGTACTTC
CDR3aa: CASSLLGGGASEQYF

j_gene: TRBJ1-5
abundance: NA
d_gene: TRBD1
v_gene: TRBV6-1
CDR3nt: TGTGCCAGCAGTGCGGGACAGCTTTCTCCTTTGCAGCCCCAGCATTTT
CDR3aa: CASSAGQLSPLQPQHF

j_gene: TRBJ2-5
abundance: NA
d_gene: TRBD2
v_gene: TRBV28
CDR3nt: TGTGCCAGCAGGGGGACTAGCGGGAGGGCCGGAGAGACCCAGTACTTC
CDR3aa: CASRGTSGRAGETQYF

j_gene: TRBJ1-4
abundance: few
d_gene: TRBD1
v_gene: TRBV30
CDR3nt: TGTGCCTGGAGCCAGACCGGGACAGGGGTCGAAAAACTGTTTTTT
CDR3aa: CAWSQTGTGVEKLFF

j_gene: TRBJ1-2
abundance: NA
d_gene: NA
v_gene: TRBV7-2
CDR3nt: TGTGCCAGCAGCTTATCACCTGGTGCGGGAAAAGTCTATGGCTACACCTTC
CDR3aa: CASSLSPGAGKVYGYTF

j_gene: TRBJ1-1
abundance: NA
d_gene: NA
v_gene: TRBV11-3
CDR3nt: TGTGCCAGCAGCTCCTCGGGGTCGAACACTGAAGCTTTCTTT
CDR3aa: CASSSSGSNTEAFF

j_gene: TRBJ2-7
abundance: few
d_gene: NA
v_gene: TRBV6-5
CDR3nt: TGTGCCAGCGGACTGGGCGAGCAGTACTTC
CDR3aa: CASGLGEQYF

j_gene: TRBJ2-5
abundance: NA
d_gene: NA
v_gene: TRBV25-1
CDR3nt: TGTGCCAGCAGTGAATATGACGAGACCCAGTACTTC
CDR3aa: CASSEYDETQYF

j_gene: TRBJ2-7
abundance: NA
d_gene: NA
v_gene: TRBV5-1
CDR3nt: TGCGCCAGCAGGGACACAGACTACGAGCAGTACTTC
CDR3aa: CASRDTDYEQYF

j_gene: TRBJ2-2
abundance: few
d_gene: NA
v_gene: TRBV20-1
CDR3nt: TGCAGTGCTAGTAAGGGTTCGGTGAACACCGGGGAGCTGTTTTTT
CDR3aa: CSASKGSVNTGELFF